Listed here are 28 T cell receptor beta chains from one sample, sequenced in a study of shared clonotypes between healthy human individuals. Sequenced by immunoSEQ multiplex PCR; TCRdb stores in-frame clones only, minus some. The sample carries roughly 2.5 million clones, roughly 92% recorded once. The sequencing input was naive CD4+ T cells sorted from blood. Subset denoted: CD45RA+ positively selected. Source of these receptors: a man between 18 and 35 years old in good health.

This chain connects TRBV7-9 to TRBJ1-2; D is perhaps TRBD1 (5 bases). Per germline, CDR1 SEHNR and CDR2 FQNEAQ (reference sequence). V was trimmed by 11 bases and J by 3 bases, leaving 16 bases between them. The CDR3 extends over 13 amino acids. CDR3: CACAPGTYYGYTF. In DNA form, the CDR3 reads TGTGCCTGCGCCCCGGGGACGTACTATGGCTACACCTTC.

CDR3 sequence (DNA): TGTGCCAGCAGCTTGGGACTAGCAGGGGGTGGGAACATTCAGTACTTC. It is translated as CASSLGLAGGGNIQYF. V gene TRBV5-5 combines with J gene TRBJ2-4; D may match TRBD1 or TRBD2 (7 bases each). V gave up 0 bases and J gave up 7 bases, with 17 bases separating them. The CDR3 totals 16 residues. CDR1 and CDR2 from the germline V gene are SGHKS and YYEKEE (reference sequence).

The rearrangement uses TRBV5-1 and TRBJ2-7; TRBD1 aligns across 9 bases. Germline CDR1 and CDR2: SGHRS and YFSETQ. This CDR3 comprises 15 residues. With 0 bases clipped from V and 3 bases from J, the junction kept 4 bases outside the gene matches. CDR3 sequence reads: CASSLGGTGFYEQYF. Written as DNA, the CDR3 is TGCGCCAGCAGCTTGGGCGGGACAGGGTTCTACGAGCAGTACTTC.

The chain couples TRBV6-4 to TRBJ2-6; D is unclear. Germline assignment: CDR1 MRHNA and CDR2 SNTAGT. The CDR3 has 15 residues. V dropped 4 bases and J dropped 0 bases, with 7 bases sitting between them. The CDR3 reads CASSAQSSGANVLTF. The CDR3 DNA reads TGTGCCAGCAGTGCTCAAAGCTCTGGGGCCAACGTCCTGACTTTC.

In this sample, this clone turned up once. The chain links TRBV29-1 to TRBJ1-2, with D hard to call. Germline V CDR1 and CDR2: SQVTM, ANQGSEA. Trimming left V 3 bases short and J 4 bases short, with 9 bases between. The CDR3 loop spans 12 amino acids. The CDR3, as DNA: TGCAGCGTTGAGGAATACCTCTATGGCTACACCTTC. Translation: CSVEEYLYGYTF.

The rearrangement uses TRBV11-2 and TRBJ2-7; weak D call: TRBD1 (6 bases). V shed 0 bases and J shed 4 bases, with 13 bases lying between them. Germline V gene lookup returns CDR1 SGHAT and CDR2 FQNNGV. The CDR3 is 15 amino acids. The CDR3 coding sequence is TGTGCCAGCAGCTTAGAAACAGGGTCCCTTTACGAGCAGTACTTC. It translates to CASSLETGSLYEQYF.

The V and J genes are TRBV2 and TRBJ1-4, with D unclear. The CDR3 consists of 14 residues. The V gene lost 3 bases and the J gene lost 4 bases, with 9 bases spanning the gap. The germline V gene has CDR1 SNHLY and CDR2 FYNNEI. For the CDR3, the DNA is TGTGCCAGCAGTGAGCGACGGAATAATGAAAAACTGTTTTTT. Encoded protein: CASSERRNNEKLFF.

The V and J genes are TRBV6-1 and TRBJ2-7, with D maybe TRBD2 (6 bases). The germline V and J ends were trimmed by 3 bases and 5 bases, with 14 bases remaining between them. The CDR3 is 14 residues long. Germline V CDR1 and CDR2: MNHNS, SASEGT. Written as DNA, the CDR3 is TGTGCCAGCAGTGACGGGGCAGGGAGGAACGAGCAGTACTTC. It translates to CASSDGAGRNEQYF.

This clone was seen only a few times. The genes are TRBV6-1 and TRBJ1-5; D is possibly TRBD1 (6 bases). CDR3 length: 12 residues. CDR1 is MNHNS and CDR2 is SASEGT in the germline V gene. The V gene lost 8 bases and the J gene lost 4 bases, with 9 bases spanning the gap. The CDR3 here is CASRDTNQPQHF. The CDR3 DNA is TGTGCCAGCCGGGACACAAATCAGCCCCAGCATTTT.

This clone was recorded once. V is TRBV11-1 and J is TRBJ2-7, with 9 bases that match TRBD1. Unmatched junction bases numbered 4, after V lost 4 bases and J lost 3 bases. In germline, CDR1 is SGHAT, CDR2 FQDESV (reference sequence). CDR3 length equals 14 residues. CDR3: CASSWGQGIYEQYF. CDR3 DNA: TGTGCCAGCAGCTGGGGACAGGGAATCTACGAGCAGTACTTC.

V and J are TRBV6-1 and TRBJ2-7; 10 nucleotides agree with TRBD1. Looked up from germline, CDR1 is MNHNS and CDR2 is SASEGT. Trimming removed 7 bases from V and 7 bases from J; junction bases left unmatched: 7. CDR3 size: 13 residues. Here the CDR3 reads CASTPGQGREQYF. The CDR3 DNA follows: TGTGCCAGCACACCGGGACAGGGGCGTGAGCAGTACTTC.

Remarks on this clone: Other DNA sequences in the same sample also yield this CDR3. The V call is TRBV5-1, the J call TRBJ2-3; unclear D gene. The CDR3 spans 14 residues. Germline values: CDR1 SGHRS, CDR2 YFSETQ. Trimming shortened V by 0 bases and J by 2 bases, and 7 bases separated the two germline ends. CDR3 bases: TGCGCCAGCAGCTTGGGCCAGACCACAGATACGCAGTATTTT. This translates into CASSLGQTTDTQYF.

The V gene is TRBV15, the J gene TRBJ1-5, with D maybe TRBD1 (6 bases). The CDR3 has 14 residues. Per germline, CDR1 LNHNV and CDR2 YYDKDF (reference sequence). Trimming stripped 1 base from V and 7 bases from J, with 11 bases between. The CDR3 region is CATSRVDRRQPQHF. The CDR3 bases are TGTGCCACCAGCAGAGTCGACAGGCGACAGCCCCAGCATTTT.

V usage is TRBV11-2 and J usage is TRBJ2-5; D possibly uses TRBD1 or TRBD2 (5 bases each). The CDR3 runs to 14 residues. V was clipped by 5 bases and J by 2 bases, with 12 bases between them. Germline V lookup: CDR1 SGHAT, CDR2 FQNNGV. This CDR3 reads CASSGQLVQETQYF. The CDR3 bases are TGTGCCAGCAGCGGACAACTAGTACAAGAGACCCAGTACTTC.

DNA of the CDR3: TGCGCCAGCAGTGAAAGTGTAAGGGGGCTACTCTCCAATGAAAAACTGTTTTTT. As protein: CASSESVRGLLSNEKLFF. The chain carries TRBV10-2 and TRBJ1-4, with 7 positions matching TRBD1. The CDR3 consists of 18 residues. Germline loops: CDR1 WSHSY, CDR2 SAAADI. The J segment lost 5 bases and the V segment lost 3 bases, leaving 15 bases of the junction unmatched.

The rearrangement joins TRBV6-6 to TRBJ1-5, with D tentatively TRBD1 (6 bases). Germline values: CDR1 MNHNY, CDR2 SVGAGI (reference sequence). The CDR3 loop spans 14 amino acids. Trimming shortened V by 2 bases and J by 3 bases, and 8 bases separated the two germline ends. CDR3 nucleotide sequence: TGTGCCAGCAGTTACAGGGGGGCCAATCAGCCCCAGCATTTT. Protein: CASSYRGANQPQHF.

A note on this clone: Other nucleotide sequences in the sample specify the same CDR3. The rearrangement links TRBV28 to TRBJ1-4, with a possible D match to TRBD1 (6 bases). V gave up 2 bases and J gave up 2 bases, with 9 bases separating them. CDR3 length: 15 residues. Germline CDR1 MDHEN, CDR2 SYDVKM. In nucleotides, the CDR3 is TGTGCCAGCAGTTTAAGGACAGCCACTAATGAAAAACTGTTTTTT. Protein sequence: CASSLRTATNEKLFF.

The chain joins TRBV6-5 to TRBJ1-2; 8 bases fit TRBD1. The J segment lost 7 bases and the V segment lost 6 bases, leaving 4 bases of the junction unmatched. CDR1 and CDR2 (germline): MNHEY, SVGAGI. The CDR3 has 12 residues. CDR3 bases: TGTGCCAGCAGGCCAGGGGGCGGTGGCTACACCTTC. As protein: CASRPGGGGYTF.

The gene calls are TRBV9 and TRBJ1-6; D unresolved. The CDR3 covers 14 residues. Per the germline V gene, CDR1 is SGDLS and CDR2 is YYNGEE. The germline V and J ends were trimmed by 1 base and 9 bases, with 11 bases remaining between them. CDR3 amino acids: CASSVQELSSPLHF. The CDR3 coding sequence is TGTGCCAGCAGCGTACAAGAGTTGAGTTCACCCCTCCACTTT. Full variable domain (remainder filled in from reference TRBV9 and TRBJ1-6): DSGVTQTPKHLITATGQRVTLRCSPRSGDLSVYWYQQSLDQGLQFLIQYYNGEERAKGNILERFSAQQFPDLHSELNLSSLELGDSALYFCASSVQELSSPLHFGNGTRLTVT.

Written as DNA, the CDR3 is TGTGCCAGCAGTGGAAGAAAGCGGCCACCCAATGAGCAGTTCTTC. This codes for CASSGRKRPPNEQFF. J is TRBJ2-1 and V is TRBV21-1; TRBD2 is the table's D call, not checked against the DNA. TRBV21-1 is a pseudogene. CDR3 size: 15 residues.

The chain uses TRBV5-4 and TRBJ2-7; D not certain. CDR1 SGHNT and CDR2 YYREEE come from the germline V gene (reference sequence). The CDR3 is made up of 13 amino acids. V lost 0 bases to trimming and J lost 5 bases, with 9 bases between them. The CDR3 DNA is TGTGCCAGCAGCTTGGTAAGCCTTGACGAGCAGTACTTC. Its translation is CASSLVSLDEQYF. The full variable domain, rest sourced from reference TRBV5-4 and TRBJ2-7, is ETGVTQSPTHLIKTRGQQVTLRCSSQSGHNTVSWYQQALGQGPQFIFQYYREEENGRGNFPPRFSGLQFPNYSSELNVNALELDDSALYLCASSLVSLDEQYFGPGTRLTVT.

CDR3 in amino acids: CASSSERGLSTYEQYF. For the CDR3, the DNA is TGCGCCAGCAGCTCGGAACGGGGGCTCTCAACCTACGAGCAGTACTTC. The chain uses TRBV5-1 and TRBJ2-7; D possibly matches TRBD1 or TRBD2 (6 bases each). The CDR3 consists of 16 residues. V was cut by 3 bases and J by 2 bases, with 18 bases left in between. Germline V gene data show CDR1 as SGHRS and CDR2 as YFSETQ. Full variable domain (outside the CDR3, taken from reference TRBV5-1 and TRBJ2-7): KAGVTQTPRYLIKTRGQQVTLSCSPISGHRSVSWYQQTPGQGLQFLFEYFSETQRNKGNFPGRFSGRQFSNSRSEMNVSTLELGDSALYLCASSSERGLSTYEQYFGPGTRLTVT.

This clone was seen just once. This sequence joins TRBV5-1 and TRBJ2-2; tentative D call: TRBD1 (7 bases). Germline CDR1 reads SGHRS; CDR2 reads YFSETQ. Deletions cut 4 bases from V and 2 bases from J, with 12 bases between. This CDR3 comprises 15 residues. CDR3 loop: CASSDQGGNTGELFF. CDR3 in DNA: TGCGCCAGCAGCGACCAGGGGGGAAACACCGGGGAGCTGTTTTTT. Combining the CDR3 with reference TRBV5-1 and TRBJ2-2 gives the whole variable domain KAGVTQTPRYLIKTRGQQVTLSCSPISGHRSVSWYQQTPGQGLQFLFEYFSETQRNKGNFPGRFSGRQFSNSRSEMNVSTLELGDSALYLCASSDQGGNTGELFFGEGSRLTVL.

The chain uses TRBV6-6 and TRBJ1-5, with TRBD1 matching over 8 bases. The V and J ends lost 2 bases and 4 bases, in that order; junction bases with no gene match: 7. Looked up from germline, CDR1 is MNHNY and CDR2 is SVGAGI (reference sequence). The CDR3 extends over 16 amino acids. Here the CDR3 DNA reads TGTGCCAGCAGTTACGAGCCGGACAGGGCTAATCAGCCCCAGCATTTT. Translated, it gives CASSYEPDRANQPQHF.

The V call is TRBV10-3, the J call TRBJ2-5; 8 bases fit TRBD1. Germline CDR1 is ENHRY and CDR2 is SYGVKD. The CDR3 runs 16 residues. Trimming cost V 3 bases and J 3 bases; bases outside gene matches: 9. CDR3 DNA: TGTGCCATCAGTGACTATCTGCAGGGGGCGAAAGAGACCCAGTACTTC. It codes for CAISDYLQGAKETQYF.

J is TRBJ1-2 and V is TRBV28; TRBD1 is a possible D gene (6 bases). Germline CDR1 is MDHEN and CDR2 is SYDVKM. Trimming took 5 bases from V and 2 from J, leaving 15 bases between them. The CDR3 consists of 15 residues. CDR3 coding DNA: TGTGCCAGCAGTCCCCCCTGGGGGGCCAACTATGGCTACACCTTC. Translated, it gives CASSPPWGANYGYTF.

This sequence joins TRBV15 and TRBJ2-3; D is ambiguous. Trimming took off 0 bases at V and 4 bases at J, with 20 bases between the two ends. The CDR3 sequence is 18 residues long. The germline gives CDR1 LNHNV, CDR2 YYDKDF (reference sequence). CDR3: CATSRDGGSISSADTQYF. The DNA for the CDR3 is TGTGCCACCAGCAGAGATGGCGGTTCTATCTCCTCCGCAGATACGCAGTATTTT.

In the case of this clone: In the same sample, other DNA sequences code for this CDR3. This chain connects TRBV10-3 to TRBJ2-5; 8 nucleotides agree with TRBD2. Germline CDR1 is ENHRY and CDR2 is SYGVKD. The junction had 2 bases not matched to a gene; V was cut back by 6 bases and J by 5 bases. The CDR3 runs to 12 residues. The CDR3 sequence is CAIRGGGETQYF. CDR3 nucleotides: TGTGCCATCAGAGGCGGGGGGGAGACCCAGTACTTC.